This paragraph reports one TCR beta chain. Only a few counts were recorded for this clonotype. Its specific antigen is unknown. No per-base quality is available; no much larger clone lies one base away. This record comes from a study of CD8 T cells in ankylosing spondylitis (dated by TCRdb to 2016 to 2017). Some background on the complete study: The study set out to find disease-linked TCR variants by profiling T cell receptor beta repertoires in ankylosing spondylitis patients and healthy donors. Samples of peripheral blood were taken, and for ankylosing spondylitis patients, synovial fluid was collected as well. The full study cohort was made up of approximately 27 ankylosing spondylitis patients and fewer than 120 healthy donors. Overall results and qualifications from the work: A TCR beta motif of several highly homologous amino acid variants appeared characteristic of blood from ankylosing spondylitis patients. Significant enrichment of the disease-linked clones was reported in matched synovial fluid samples from ankylosing spondylitis patients. The disease-linked clones had a CD8+ phenotype and were found at relatively low frequencies in peripheral blood. Some TCR beta motif variants had previously been reported in synovial fluid and blood of reactive arthritis patients, which suggested common disease-initiation mechanisms.

These reads were obtained on an Illumina HiSeq 2500. Quantitative 5'-RACE with molecular barcodes was the method used to prepare the TCR beta libraries. The published analysis was carried out like this. Disease-linked TCR variants were identified with a new computational method built on a probabilistic model of VDJ rearrangement. Starting from the raw public reads, TCRdb applied fastp trimming at Q25, assembled clones with MiXCR and retained in-frame beta chains. Each record represents a unique CDR3 protein, reported with the most common genes and DNA among its rows. TCRdb, not the authors, supplied the V and J calls. The sample data list over 600,000 distinct CDR3 sequences, and around 20% of these were observed just once. Around 19% of the sample belongs to the ten largest clones. The CDR3 starts with the cysteine, ends with the phenylalanine, and has 15 residues. Kept here is only the CDR3 DNA, which spans 45 bases and is read in frame from base 1. The germline V gene sets CDR1 to SGHVS and CDR2 to FNYEAQ. Trimming leaves V shorter by 5 bases and J shorter by 4 bases, with the junction holding 6 bases beyond the gene matches.

The clonotype was recovered from a male donor with ankylosing spondylitis. The rearrangement combines TRBV7-6 with TRBJ2-5; 11 central bases correspond to TRBD1. The sequenced material came from blood, either unsorted or a sorted T cell fraction (not recorded which). The CDR3 is CASSTGQGVGETQYF. The nucleotide sequence is TGTGCCAGCAGCACGGGACAGGGGGTTGGAGAGACCCAGTACTTC.